The 29 T cell receptor beta chains below all came from one sample that was sequenced in a study of cytomegalovirus exposure and HLA in healthy donors. 60 Vbeta and 13 Jbeta primers were used in PCR. The data were produced by immunoSEQ multiplex PCR, yet TCRdb's version contains in-frame clones alone and is incomplete. The sample includes about 160,000 clones, roughly 80% of them seen just once. Sequencing was carried out using PBMCs. These receptor sequences come from a female donor in good health and CMV-seronegative.

This chain joins TRBV6-4 and TRBJ1-1, with D possibly TRBD1 on 5 matching bases. CDR3 size: 16 residues. Germline V gene data show CDR1 as MRHNA and CDR2 as SNTAGT. V lost 4 bases, J lost 2 bases, and 17 bases lay in between. The CDR3 is CASSVFGAKGNTEAFF. Written as DNA, the CDR3 is TGTGCCAGCAGTGTCTTTGGGGCGAAGGGTAACACTGAAGCTTTCTTT.

The rearrangement uses TRBV6-1 and TRBJ2-2, with unresolved D. The germline V gene encodes CDR1 MNHNS and CDR2 SASEGT. Trimming pared 6 bases from V and 6 bases from J, leaving 5 bases between. CDR3 size: 11 residues. CDR3 sequence: CASSYAGELFF. The CDR3 region has the DNA TGTGCCAGCAGCTACGCCGGGGAGCTGTTTTTT.

The chain has TRBV11-1 and TRBJ2-5; TRBD1 might be the D (5 bases). Germline V CDR1 and CDR2: SGHAT, FQDESV (reference sequence). Trimming took 4 bases from V and 11 from J, leaving 14 bases between them. This CDR3 region has 12 residues. The chain's CDR3 is CASSSSGMVQYF. The CDR3 nucleotides are TGTGCCAGCAGCTCGTCAGGGATGGTGCAGTACTTC. Full variable domain (rest looked up from reference TRBV11-1 and TRBJ2-5): EAEVAQSPRYKITEKSQAVAFWCDPISGHATLYWYRQILGQGPELLVQFQDESVVDDSQLPKDRFSAERLKGVDSTLKIQPAELGDSAMYLCASSSSGMVQYFGPGTRLLVL.

The V call is TRBV29-1, the J call TRBJ2-3, with D possibly TRBD1 on 5 matching bases. The CDR3 sequence is 12 residues long. Germline CDR1 SQVTM, CDR2 ANQGSEA. Trimming took off 6 bases at V and 1 base at J, with 8 bases between the two ends. CDR3 sequence (DNA): TGCAGCGTCGTACAGGGCACAGATACGCAGTATTTT. It translates to CSVVQGTDTQYF.

The chain links TRBV6-4 to TRBJ2-3; D may be TRBD1 (6 bases). The germline V gene encodes CDR1 MRHNA and CDR2 SNTAGT. V was clipped by 6 bases and J by 4 bases, with 14 bases between them. The CDR3 has 14 residues. DNA of the CDR3: TGTGCCAGCAGCCCGGACAGACAGTCAGATACGCAGTATTTT. Encoded protein: CASSPDRQSDTQYF.

The chain recombines TRBV7-6 with TRBJ2-5; tentative D call: TRBD2 (5 bases). From germline, CDR1 is SGHVS and CDR2 FNYEAQ. V was cut by 5 bases and J by 1 base, with 17 bases left in between. The CDR3 runs to 16 residues. The CDR3 DNA reads as TGTGCCAGCAGCCCCCGGGGAGCACCTGGCCAAGAGACCCAGTACTTC. As protein: CASSPRGAPGQETQYF.

The chain joins TRBV5-1 to TRBJ2-1, with D hard to call. This CDR3 has 15 residues. Per the germline V gene, CDR1 is SGHRS and CDR2 is YFSETQ. The V and J ends lost 4 bases and 0 bases respectively, with 11 bases between them. The CDR3 nucleotides read TGCGCCAGCAGCCCCGACCCAGGCTCCTACAATGAGCAGTTCTTC. This translates into CASSPDPGSYNEQFF. The full variable domain, completed using reference TRBV5-1 and TRBJ2-1, is KAGVTQTPRYLIKTRGQQVTLSCSPISGHRSVSWYQQTPGQGLQFLFEYFSETQRNKGNFPGRFSGRQFSNSRSEMNVSTLELGDSALYLCASSPDPGSYNEQFFGPGTRLTVL.

V gene TRBV14 combines with J gene TRBJ2-7; the match to TRBD2 covers 7 bases. The junction had 9 bases not matched to a gene; V was cut back by 3 bases and J by 4 bases. CDR1 is SGHDN and CDR2 is FVKESK in the germline V gene. This CDR3 has 15 residues. The CDR3 DNA is TGTGCCAGCAGCCATCCCGCGGGAGTGTCATACGAGCAGTACTTC. This gives the protein CASSHPAGVSYEQYF.

This chain joins TRBV10-3 and TRBJ2-7; TRBD1 matches at 8 bases. After removal of 6 bases from V and 0 bases from J, the junction contained 4 bases not matched to a gene. Germline V gene data show CDR1 as ENHRY and CDR2 as SYGVKD. The CDR3 runs to 14 residues. The DNA of the CDR3 is TGTGCCATCAGCAAGGACAGGGCCTCCTACGAGCAGTACTTC. Amino acids: CAISKDRASYEQYF.

This sequence joins TRBV5-8 and TRBJ1-4; a weak D match, TRBD1 (5 bases). The CDR3 loop spans 15 amino acids. CDR1 is SGHTS, CDR2 YDEGEE, per germline. The V and J ends lost 1 base and 8 bases respectively, with 15 bases between them. Written as DNA, the CDR3 is TGTGCCAGCAGCTTGCCAGGGCAGGTCTGGGAAAAACTGTTTTTT. Protein sequence: CASSLPGQVWEKLFF.

This chain joins TRBV29-1 and TRBJ2-3, with D possibly TRBD1 on 5 matching bases. The CDR3 covers 11 residues. CDR1 and CDR2 (germline): SQVTM, ANQGSEA. The ends were cut back, 4 bases at V and 5 bases at J, with 7 bases in the middle. The CDR3: CSVGGGDTQYF. The DNA of the CDR3 is TGCAGCGTTGGGGGCGGAGATACGCAGTATTTT.

The V and J genes are TRBV5-1 and TRBJ2-3, with TRBD2 identical over 12 bases. V lost 4 bases to trimming and J lost 6 bases; unmatched junction nucleotides: 9. Germline lookup yields CDR1 SGHRS and CDR2 YFSETQ. The CDR3 covers 16 residues. This chain's CDR3 is CASSLLPLAGGDTQYF. For the CDR3, the DNA is TGCGCCAGCAGCCTACTTCCTCTAGCGGGGGGGGATACGCAGTATTTT.

This clone was observed once. This chain joins TRBV27 and TRBJ2-1, with D possibly being TRBD2 (7 bases). Germline CDR1 MNHEY, CDR2 SMNVEV (reference sequence). The germline V and J ends were trimmed by 8 bases and 2 bases, with 19 bases remaining between them. The CDR3 contains 16 residues. The CDR3 loop is CASGGGQGRAYNEQFF. The DNA for the CDR3 is TGTGCCAGCGGGGGGGGCCAGGGTCGGGCCTACAATGAGCAGTTCTTC.

V and J are TRBV6-5 and TRBJ1-2; a possible D gene is TRBD1 (5 bases). Per the germline V gene, CDR1 is MNHEY and CDR2 is SVGAGI. The CDR3 length is 13 residues. Between the trimmed V and J ends, which lost 6 bases and 1 base, there was a span of 9 bases. CDR3 nucleotides: TGTGCCAGCAGGGCCGGGGGTAACTATGGCTACACCTTC. Translating gives CASRAGGNYGYTF.

Worth noting for this clone: One end of the junction fails to match germline, which may point to a read error. The chain recombines TRBV5-1 with TRBJ2-7; D perhaps matches TRBD2 (6 bases). The germline V gene has CDR1 SGHRS and CDR2 YFSETQ. This CDR3 is 12 amino acids long. CDR3 sequence (DNA): TGCGCCAGCAGCGTTGATGGGGGGTTCCTGGACTTC. Translating gives CASSVDGGFLDF.

In its sample, this clone was seen once. This chain links TRBV19 with TRBJ1-1; 9 bases are shared with TRBD1. The CDR3 runs to 15 residues. Germline V gene data show CDR1 as LNHDA and CDR2 as SQIVND (reference sequence). With 6 bases clipped from V and 3 bases from J, the junction kept 8 bases outside the gene matches. CDR3: CASRLGGQGYTEAFF. Written as DNA, the CDR3 is TGTGCCAGTAGACTTGGGGGACAGGGATACACTGAAGCTTTCTTT.

This clone was seen once. One junction end disagrees with the germline gene, perhaps due to a read error. The chain employs TRBV10-3 and TRBJ2-3, with unresolved D. From germline, CDR1 is ENHRY and CDR2 SYGVKD. This CDR3 is 14 amino acids long. The chain's CDR3 is CAIGESVGTDTQYF. The CDR3 DNA is TGTGCCATCGGTGAGAGCGTGGGCACAGATACGCAGTATTTT.

This rearrangement joins TRBV30 to TRBJ2-7; no clear D gene. CDR3 length: 11 amino acids. V lost 3 bases, J lost 6 bases, and 9 bases lay in between. The V gene's germline CDR1 is GTSNPN and CDR2 SVGIG (reference sequence). The CDR3 loop reads CAWRSYVEQYF. For the CDR3, the DNA is TGTGCCTGGAGGTCCTACGTCGAGCAGTACTTC.

V gene TRBV9 combines with J gene TRBJ2-7; TRBD2 matches at 7 bases. The germline V gene has CDR1 SGDLS and CDR2 YYNGEE. V lost 1 base and J lost 2; bases outside the gene matches: 3. The CDR3 has 14 amino acids. CDR3 sequence reads: CASSVFAGAYEQYF. The CDR3 nucleotides read TGTGCCAGCAGCGTATTTGCGGGAGCCTACGAGCAGTACTTC.

This clone has a handful of counts. The chain combines TRBV20-1 with TRBJ2-5; D unresolved. CDR1 is DFQATT, CDR2 SNEGSKA, per germline (reference sequence). The CDR3 runs 11 residues. With 3 bases removed from V and 5 bases from J, the gap between germline ends came to 7 bases. For the CDR3, the DNA is TGCAGTGCTAGGATTCGGGAGACCCAGTACTTC. Protein product: CSARIRETQYF.

The chain employs TRBV7-8 and TRBJ2-2; 7 positions match TRBD1. V dropped 4 bases and J dropped 6; count of bases not matched to a gene: 14. The V gene's germline CDR1 is SGHVS and CDR2 FQNEAQ. The CDR3 has 17 residues. The CDR3 sequence is CASSSDRVPNRAGELFF. The CDR3 DNA sequence: TGTGCCAGCAGCTCAGACAGGGTCCCTAACCGTGCCGGGGAGCTGTTTTTT.

The J gene is TRBJ2-7, the V gene TRBV30; D unclear. The CDR3 runs to 14 residues. Germline CDR1 and CDR2: GTSNPN and SVGIG (reference sequence). Trimming took off 2 bases at V and 0 bases at J, with 11 bases between the two ends. CDR3 DNA sequence: TGTGCCTGGAGTCACGGGTCTAGCTCCTACGAGCAGTACTTC. Translating it yields CAWSHGSSSYEQYF.

The sample holds a few counts of this clone. The V call is TRBV7-8, the J call TRBJ1-2, with D tentatively TRBD1 (5 bases). Trimming removed 1 base from V and 8 bases from J, with 17 bases in between. Germline V lookup: CDR1 SGHVS, CDR2 FQNEAQ. The CDR3 spans 15 residues. The CDR3 nucleotides read TGTGCCAGCAGCTTAGGGGCGGGGGGTCTGGGGGGCTACACCTTC. Translating it yields CASSLGAGGLGGYTF.

The genes are TRBV9 and TRBJ2-1, with a possible D match to TRBD1 (5 bases). This CDR3 is built from 13 residues. Germline V lookup: CDR1 SGDLS, CDR2 YYNGEE. Trimming removed 5 bases from V and 4 bases from J, with 10 bases in between. Here the CDR3 reads CASSSTVYNEQFF. The CDR3 coding sequence is TGTGCCAGCAGTTCGACAGTGTACAATGAGCAGTTCTTC.

This chain connects TRBV2 to TRBJ1-5; a possible D gene is TRBD1 (6 bases). CDR1 SNHLY and CDR2 FYNNEI come from the germline V gene. V lost 3 bases, J lost 5 bases, and 8 bases lay in between. The CDR3 has 13 amino acids. The CDR3 loop is CASSETGYQPQHF. The DNA for the CDR3 is TGTGCCAGCAGTGAGACAGGATATCAGCCCCAGCATTTT.

The chain carries TRBV7-2 and TRBJ2-7; 14 bases are a match to TRBD2. CDR1 is SGHTA and CDR2 is FQGNSA in the germline V gene. The CDR3 length is 13 residues. V lost 9 bases to trimming and J lost 4 bases; unmatched junction nucleotides: 2. In DNA, the CDR3 is TGTGCCAGTGGGACTAGCGGGAGTTACGAGCAGTACTTC. Translation gives CASGTSGSYEQYF.

A single count supports this clone. This chain connects TRBV5-4 to TRBJ2-1; D call uncertain. With 2 bases removed from V and 8 bases from J, the gap between germline ends came to 14 bases. Germline CDR1 SGHNT, CDR2 YYREEE (reference sequence). The CDR3 totals 14 residues. CDR3: CASSLTAWADEQFF. In nucleotides, the CDR3 is TGTGCCAGCAGCTTAACAGCCTGGGCCGATGAGCAGTTCTTC.

The chain's CDR3 is CATSRGTANYGYTF. The CDR3 DNA is TGTGCCACCAGCAGAGGGACAGCGAACTATGGCTACACCTTC. V is TRBV15 and J is TRBJ1-2, with D possibly being TRBD1 (6 bases). The CDR3 runs 14 residues. V lost 1 base and J lost 2, with 8 bases in between. CDR1 is LNHNV, CDR2 YYDKDF, per germline (reference sequence). Based on the CDR3 plus reference TRBV15 and TRBJ1-2, the full variable domain is DAMVIQNPRYQVTQFGKPVTLSCSQTLNHNVMYWYQQKSSQAPKLLFHYYDKDFNNEADTPDNFQSRRPNTSFCFLDIRSPGLGDTAMYLCATSRGTANYGYTFGSGTRLTVV.

Note on this clone: Other DNA sequences in the sample encode the same CDR3. The chain combines TRBV4-1 with TRBJ2-7; 14 nucleotides align to TRBD2. The J segment lost 4 bases and the V segment lost 3 bases, leaving 2 bases of the junction unmatched. There are 15 residues in the CDR3. Germline CDR1 MGHRA, CDR2 YSYEKL. The CDR3 loop is CASSQGLAGAYEQYF. CDR3 DNA sequence: TGCGCCAGCAGCCAGGGACTAGCGGGAGCATACGAGCAGTACTTC.